The entry below gives a single T cell receptor beta chain sequence along with its context. This sample was taken from a study of cytomegalovirus exposure and HLA in healthy donors. From germline, CDR1 is ENHRY and CDR2 SYGVKD. The V and J ends lost 0 bases and 1 base, in that order; junction bases with no gene match: 19. The CDR3 covers 22 residues. PCR used 60 Vbeta primers and 13 Jbeta primers. TCRdb keeps only in-frame clones here, not all; method: immunoSEQ multiplex PCR. This sample's table has more than 95,000 clones. The receptor was derived from a man aged 35-49 years in good health and CMV-seronegative. The sequencing input was PBMCs. This chain joins TRBV10-3 and TRBJ2-7; 12 bases are shared with TRBD2. The CDR3: CAISESTPVFSTSGRSSYEQYF. CDR3 DNA: TGTGCCATCAGTGAGTCGACTCCCGTCTTCTCGACTAGCGGGAGATCATCCTACGAGCAGTACTTC.